A single sample is the source of the 5 T cell receptor beta chains below, sequenced in a study of blood T cell repertoires in COVID-19. Produced via immunoSEQ multiplex PCR; TCRdb's table is partial and in-frame only. Of around 240,000 clones in the sample, about 87% are singletons; the top ten hold 0.85% to 0.9%. Sequenced: PBMCs or T cells enriched from blood (not recorded which). The receptors here all came from a man aged 45 to 65 who had been exposed to COVID-19.

CDR3 sequence (DNA): TGTGCCAGCAGTGTCCCGGGCAATGAGCAGTTCTTC. The encoded protein is CASSVPGNEQFF. V usage is TRBV2 and J usage is TRBJ2-1; no reliable D call. CDR1 and CDR2 (germline): SNHLY, FYNNEI. Trimming pared 4 bases from V and 6 bases from J, leaving 7 bases between. The CDR3 covers 12 residues.

This rearrangement joins TRBV15 to TRBJ1-3; no clear D. CDR3 size: 16 residues. From germline, CDR1 is LNHNV and CDR2 YYDKDF (reference sequence). Between the trimmed V and J ends, which lost 0 bases and 0 bases, there was a span of 9 bases. The CDR3 coding sequence is TGTGCCACCAGCAGAGATCCCCTACTCTCTGGAAACACCATATATTTT. The encoded protein is CATSRDPLLSGNTIYF.

Here the CDR3 reads CSVPTYDSLYGYTF. CDR3 bases: TGCAGCGTCCCCACCTATGACAGTCTCTATGGCTACACCTTC. V usage is TRBV29-1 and J usage is TRBJ1-2; D is possibly TRBD1 (5 bases). The CDR3 totals 14 residues. CDR1 is SQVTM and CDR2 is ANQGSEA in the germline V gene. V lost 6 bases and J lost 4, with 18 bases in between.

DNA for the CDR3: TGTGCCAGCTCACCTCCTCAGCGGGGGGGCCATGAGCAGTTCTTC. Translation: CASSPPQRGGHEQFF. The gene calls are TRBV18 and TRBJ2-1; 10 bases are a match to TRBD2. The CDR3 contains 15 residues. Per the germline V gene, CDR1 is KGHSH and CDR2 is LQKENI. The V gene end was trimmed by 3 bases and the J gene end by 8 bases; junction bases not matched to a gene: 7.

The chain joins TRBV12-3 or TRBV12-4 to TRBJ1-6, with D hard to call. The ends were cut back, 5 bases at V and 7 bases at J, with 9 bases in the middle. The CDR3 is 13 residues long. CDR3 sequence (DNA): TGTGCCAGCAGTCCTCGGGAGAATTCACCCCTCCACTTT. The encoded protein is CASSPRENSPLHF.